This record concerns one T cell receptor beta chain sequence. Its specificity is unknown. Sorted T cells were CFSE-labeled and cultured 5 days with allogeneic regulatory or mature dendritic cells at 1:10. This specimen comes from a study of regulatory dendritic cells for organ transplantation. As for the study in general: Regulatory dendritic cells came from monocytes given vitamin D3 and IL-10.

General study results and limits: The authors noted considerable between-person heterogeneity in alloreactive memory CD8+ cells. Memory CD8+ T cells were the most oligoclonal; naive cells were highly diverse. Regulatory dendritic cells appeared to expand memory CD8+ clones less than mature ones.

Profiling relied on immunoSEQ multiplex PCR, and the TCRdb table lists in-frame clones only, not all of them. The data show over 9,500 clones, with around nine tenths seen just once and 0.2% to 0.25% held by the top ten. V lost 6 bases and J lost 4; bases outside the gene matches: 6. CDR3 size: 15 residues. Germline CDR1 reads SGHTA; CDR2 reads FQGNSA. The V gene is TRBV7-2, the J gene TRBJ2-7, with 13 bases identical to TRBD2. This receptor was taken from a human donor in good health. Sample: naive CD8+ T cells from blood cultured with regulatory dendritic cells. Sample subset: CD45RA+ naive T cells. CDR3 bases: TGTGCCAGCAGTTTTGGACTAGCGGGAGTTTACGAGCAGTACTTC. It codes for CASSFGLAGVYEQYF.